This is a list of T cell receptor beta chains from one sample in a study of cytomegalovirus exposure and HLA in healthy donors. Assay: immunoSEQ multiplex PCR; the TCRdb copy retains only in-frame clones and omits some. The table has over 130,000 clones, approximately 86% seen once. Sequencing input: PBMCs. The source is a woman in her thirties or forties in good health and CMV-seronegative. Both conserved end residues are part of each CDR3. Fields, in order: clone size, J gene, D gene, V gene, CDR3 DNA, CDR3 protein. D genes are given only for firm matches. A clone size is listed for some rows: how often the clone was seen (once, few, many), or a class if it is expanded.

once | TRBJ2-1 | - | TRBV11-3 | TGTGCCAGCAGGTTACAGGAGGCTGGGAATGAGCAGTTCTTC | CASRLQEAGNEQFF
- | TRBJ1-2 | - | TRBV6-5 | TGTGCCAGCAGTTACCGGAGGGAAGGTAACTATGGCTACACCTTC | CASSYRREGNYGYTF
- | TRBJ2-1 | - | TRBV21-1 | TGTGCCACCCTGCGACGGTCACACCTCAGGACTAGTAATACGCCCAATGAGCAGTTCTTC | CATLRRSHLRTSNTPNEQFF
- | TRBJ2-3 | TRBD2 | TRBV11-3 | TGTGCCAGCAGCTCGGGACTAGCGGGGGCCACAGATACGCGGTATTTT | CASSSGLAGATDTRYF
- | TRBJ2-3 | - | TRBV7-9 | TGTGCCAGCAAGGGCGGGGAGACAGATACGCAGTATTTT | CASKGGETDTQYF
- | TRBJ2-3 | TRBD2 | TRBV5-1 | TGCGCCAGCAGAGTTGGACTAGCGGACCTAGATACGCAGTATTTT | CASRVGLADLDTQYF
- | TRBJ1-6 | - | TRBV30 | TGTGCCTGGAGTGTACTAGGAGGGTCCCCTTCACCCCTCCACTTT | CAWSVLGGSPSPLHF
- | TRBJ2-5 | - | TRBV2 | TGTGCCAGCAGTATACTCCAAGAGACCCAGTACTTC | CASSILQETQYF
- | TRBJ2-7 | TRBD1 | TRBV5-4 | TGTGCCAGTCGTAATTGGGACAGCTCCTACGAGCAGTACTTC | CASRNWDSSYEQYF
few | TRBJ2-1 | - | TRBV7-9 | TGTGCCAGCAGGGGAGGTACCTACAATGAGCAGTTCTTC | CASRGGTYNEQFF
- | TRBJ1-4 | TRBD1 | TRBV27 | TGTGCCAGCAGTCCCTCCGGGACAGGGGGTGAAAAACTGTTTTTT | CASSPSGTGGEKLFF
- | TRBJ1-3 | TRBD1 | TRBV30 | TGTGCCTGGAGTGTACAGGGGGACACCATATATTTT | CAWSVQGDTIYF
- | TRBJ2-7 | - | TRBV5-4 | TGTGCCAGCAGCTTGACAGGGAACTCCGAGCAGTACTTC | CASSLTGNSEQYF
- | TRBJ1-5 | - | TRBV28 | TGTGCCAGCAGTCCCCCCCCGCGGGCAGCCCCTTCTTCTAAGCCCCAGCATTTT | CASSPPPRAAPSSKPQHF
- | TRBJ2-1 | - | TRBV5-1 | TGCGCCAGCAGCTTGGGGGGGGGCGCGATGCACATGAATGAGCAGTTCTTC | CASSLGGGAMHMNEQFF
- | TRBJ2-7 | - | TRBV30 | TGTGCCTGGAGCATTAGCCACGAGCAGTACTTC | CAWSISHEQYF
- | TRBJ2-1 | TRBD2 | TRBV7-9 | TGTTCCAGCAGCTCGGGACTATCAAATGAGCAGTTCTTC | CSSSSGLSNEQFF
- | TRBJ2-1 | TRBD2 | TRBV7-9 | TGTGCCAGCAGCTACCTAGCGGGAGGGCGTGAGCAGTTCTTC | CASSYLAGGREQFF
- | TRBJ2-7 | - | TRBV7-9 | TGTTCCAGCAGCTTAGCGCACGGGGGAGGAATTAAGTACGAGCAGTACTTC | CSSSLAHGGGIKYEQYF
- | TRBJ2-7 | TRBD2 | TRBV9 | TGTGCCAGCAGCTCCGACCGGGACTATAACATCTACGAGCAGTACTTC | CASSSDRDYNIYEQYF
- | TRBJ1-2 | TRBD1 | TRBV6-5 | TGTGCCAGCACTTCCTTCTGGGGACAGACCTATGGCTACACCTTC | CASTSFWGQTYGYTF
- | TRBJ1-5 | - | TRBV6-5 | TGTGCCAGCAGGAGGACACCCGATTCCAATCAGCCCCAGCATTTT | CASRRTPDSNQPQHF
- | TRBJ2-7 | - | TRBV9 | TGTGCCAGCAGCGTCAGAGGGGGCTACGAGCAGTACTTC | CASSVRGGYEQYF
- | TRBJ1-1 | TRBD1 | TRBV6-6 | TGTGCCAGCAAACAGGGGGCAACTGAAGCTTTCTTT | CASKQGATEAFF
- | TRBJ2-7 | - | TRBV25-1 | TGTGCCAGCAGTGAGGGGCCACAGGAGGAGCAGTACTTC | CASSEGPQEEQYF
- | TRBJ2-1 | - | TRBV30 | TGTGCCTTCAAAGACGGGAGCTCCTACAATGAGCAGTTCTTC | CAFKDGSSYNEQFF
- | TRBJ2-1 | TRBD2 | TRBV5-5 | TGTGCCAGCAGCCCCGGGACTAGCGGGAGATATGAGCAGTTCTTC | CASSPGTSGRYEQFF